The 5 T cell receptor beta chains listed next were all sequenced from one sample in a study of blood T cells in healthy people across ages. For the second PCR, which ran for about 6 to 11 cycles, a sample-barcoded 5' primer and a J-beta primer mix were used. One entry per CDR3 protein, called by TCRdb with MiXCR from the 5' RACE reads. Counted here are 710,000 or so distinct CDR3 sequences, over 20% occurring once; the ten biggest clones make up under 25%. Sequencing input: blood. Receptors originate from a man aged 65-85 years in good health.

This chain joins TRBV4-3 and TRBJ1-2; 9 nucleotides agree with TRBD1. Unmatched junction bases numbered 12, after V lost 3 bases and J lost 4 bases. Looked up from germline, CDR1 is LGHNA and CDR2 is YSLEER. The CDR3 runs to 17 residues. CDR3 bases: TGCGCCAGCAGCCAGGGGGATCGGACAGGGGAGGGCTATGGCTACACCTTC. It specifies CASSQGDRTGEGYGYTF.

CDR3 region: CASSLDIAGGYNEQFF. The DNA for the CDR3 is TGCGCCAGCAGCTTGGATATAGCGGGAGGGTACAATGAGCAGTTCTTC. The V and J genes are TRBV5-1 and TRBJ2-1, with TRBD2 matching 11 bases. Germline V gene data show CDR1 as SGHRS and CDR2 as YFSETQ. This CDR3 spans 16 amino acids. Trimming at V came to 0 bases and at J to 4 bases, leaving 3 bases not matched to a gene.

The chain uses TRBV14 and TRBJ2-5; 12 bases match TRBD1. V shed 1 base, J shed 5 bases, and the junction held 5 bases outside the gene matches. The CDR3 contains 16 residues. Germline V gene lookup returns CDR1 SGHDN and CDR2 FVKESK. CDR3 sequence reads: CASSQARDRGLETQYF. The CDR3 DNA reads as TGTGCCAGCAGCCAAGCCCGGGACAGGGGGCTGGAGACCCAGTACTTC.

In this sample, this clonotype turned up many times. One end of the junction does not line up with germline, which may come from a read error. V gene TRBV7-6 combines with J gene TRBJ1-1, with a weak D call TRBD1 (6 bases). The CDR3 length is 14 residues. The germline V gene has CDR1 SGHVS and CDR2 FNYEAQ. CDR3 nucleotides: TGTGCCAGCAGTTTAGCGCGAGGGGGCACTGAAGCTTTCTTT. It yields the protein CASSLARGGTEAFF.

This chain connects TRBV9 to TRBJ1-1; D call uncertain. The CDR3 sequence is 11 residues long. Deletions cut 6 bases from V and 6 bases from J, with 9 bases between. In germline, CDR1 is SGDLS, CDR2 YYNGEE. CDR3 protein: CASKAVPEAFF. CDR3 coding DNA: TGTGCCAGCAAGGCCGTCCCTGAAGCTTTCTTT.